This TCR beta chain was identified in a study of human T cells and chemical hapten exposure. Study-level background: Minor volume differences among pooled libraries chiefly drove per-sample TCR yield variation. Study results and limitations: Every donor had alopecia, and their immune response may therefore differ from healthy people's.

Single cDNA molecules in the library carried unique molecular identifiers attached during preparation. TCRdb independently ran MiXCR on the RACE reads; one entry per CDR3 protein. The repertoire includes more than 100,000 distinct CDR3 sequences, about 11% of them detected once, and approximately 2.5% sits in the top ten. Described time point: patch test 3, about 24 weeks after DPC sensitization. Specified treatment: therapeutic diphenylcyclopropenone sensitization with weekly scalp DPC. The germline gives CDR1 MDHEN, CDR2 SYDVKM. The CDR3 sequence is 12 residues long. Trimming took off 11 bases at V and 4 bases at J, with 11 bases between the two ends. A remark on this clonotype: Antigen unknown.

The receptor's source is a woman aged 45-59 years with alopecia areata. Some clones in this sample may be carry-over from other donors' samples. The chain carries TRBV28 and TRBJ1-4; weak D call: TRBD1 (5 bases). Here the sequenced sample was whole blood, taken in connection with sensitization to the hapten diphenylcyclopropenone (DPC). CDR3 DNA: TGTGCCGCCGGGACTCTTAATGAAAAACTGTTTTTT. It yields the protein CAAGTLNEKLFF.